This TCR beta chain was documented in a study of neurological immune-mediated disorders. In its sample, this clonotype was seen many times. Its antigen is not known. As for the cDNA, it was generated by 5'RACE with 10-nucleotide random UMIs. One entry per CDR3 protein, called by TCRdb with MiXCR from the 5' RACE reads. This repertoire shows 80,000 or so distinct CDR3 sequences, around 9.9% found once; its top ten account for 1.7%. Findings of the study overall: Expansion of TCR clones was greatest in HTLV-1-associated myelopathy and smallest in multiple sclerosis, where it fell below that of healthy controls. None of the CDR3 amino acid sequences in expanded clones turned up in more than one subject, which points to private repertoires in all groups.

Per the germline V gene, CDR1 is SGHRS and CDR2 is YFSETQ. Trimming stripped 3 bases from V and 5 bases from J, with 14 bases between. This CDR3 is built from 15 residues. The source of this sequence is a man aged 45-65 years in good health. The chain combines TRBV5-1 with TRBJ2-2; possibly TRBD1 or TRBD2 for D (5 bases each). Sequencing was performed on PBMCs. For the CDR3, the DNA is TGCGCCAGCAGCTCCGGGGCCTTAGGGACCGGGGAGCTGTTTTTT. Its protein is CASSSGALGTGELFF.